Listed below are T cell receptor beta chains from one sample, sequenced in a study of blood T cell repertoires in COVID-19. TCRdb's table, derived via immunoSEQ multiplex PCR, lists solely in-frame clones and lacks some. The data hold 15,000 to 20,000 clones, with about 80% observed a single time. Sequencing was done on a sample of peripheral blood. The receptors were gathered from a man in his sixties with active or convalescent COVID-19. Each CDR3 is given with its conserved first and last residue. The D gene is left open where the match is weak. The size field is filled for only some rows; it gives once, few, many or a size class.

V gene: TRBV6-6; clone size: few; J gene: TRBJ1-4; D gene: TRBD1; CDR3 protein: CASSSLRGLREKLFF; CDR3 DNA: TGTGCCAGCAGTTCATTGAGGGGGCTTCGGGAAAAACTGTTTTTT
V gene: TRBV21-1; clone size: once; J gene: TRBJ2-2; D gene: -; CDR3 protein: CASSMLQGGDNTGELFF; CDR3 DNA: TGTGCCAGCAGCATGCTACAGGGAGGGGACAACACCGGGGAGCTGTTTTTT
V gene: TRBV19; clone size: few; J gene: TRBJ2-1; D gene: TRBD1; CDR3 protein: CASRINSQPGTGARNEQFF; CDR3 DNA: TGTGCCAGTAGAATTAACTCTCAACCCGGGACAGGGGCCCGAAATGAGCAGTTCTTC
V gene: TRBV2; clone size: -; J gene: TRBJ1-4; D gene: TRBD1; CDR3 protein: CASSEMTGLNEKLFF; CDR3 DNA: TGTGCCAGCAGTGAGATGACAGGGCTCAATGAAAAACTGTTTTTT
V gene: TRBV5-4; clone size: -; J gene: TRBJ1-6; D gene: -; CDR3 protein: CASSLSRESPLHF; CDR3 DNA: TGTGCCAGCAGCTTGAGCAGGGAATCACCCCTCCACTTT
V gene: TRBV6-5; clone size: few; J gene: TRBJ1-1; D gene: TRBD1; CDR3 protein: CASSVDRGPEAFF; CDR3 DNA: TGTGCCAGCAGCGTTGACAGGGGCCCTGAAGCTTTCTTT
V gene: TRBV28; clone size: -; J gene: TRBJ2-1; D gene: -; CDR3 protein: CASSPGGLKDEQFF; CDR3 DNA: TGTGCCAGCAGTCCCGGAGGGCTCAAGGATGAGCAGTTCTTC
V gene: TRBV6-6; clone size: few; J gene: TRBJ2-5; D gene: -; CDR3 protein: CASSDRLSQTQYF; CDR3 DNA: TGTGCCAGCAGCGATAGACTCAGTCAGACCCAGTACTTC
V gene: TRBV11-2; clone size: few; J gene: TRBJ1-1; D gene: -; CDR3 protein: CASSFAQEVEAFF; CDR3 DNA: TGTGCCAGCAGCTTTGCACAGGAAGTAGAAGCTTTCTTT
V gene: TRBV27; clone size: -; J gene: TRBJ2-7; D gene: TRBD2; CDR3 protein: CASSLGTSGTYEQYF; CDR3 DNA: TGTGCCAGCAGTCTCGGGACTAGCGGGACCTACGAGCAGTACTTC
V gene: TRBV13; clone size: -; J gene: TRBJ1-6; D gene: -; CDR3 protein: CASSSNGGARSPLHF; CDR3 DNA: TGTGCCAGCAGCTCTAATGGAGGGGCTCGTTCACCCCTCCACTTT
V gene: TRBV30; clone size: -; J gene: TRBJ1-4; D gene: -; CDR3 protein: CAWRGLIQNEKLFF; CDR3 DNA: TGTGCCTGGAGGGGACTTATTCAGAACGAAAAACTGTTTTTT
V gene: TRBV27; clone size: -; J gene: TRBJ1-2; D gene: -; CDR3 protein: CASSPLEGGYTF; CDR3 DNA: TGTGCCAGCAGTCCCCTGGAGGGCGGCTACACCTTC
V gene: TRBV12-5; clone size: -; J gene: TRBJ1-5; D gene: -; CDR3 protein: CASGYQLNRRDQPQHF; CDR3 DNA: TGTGCTAGTGGGTATCAACTCAATCGGAGGGATCAGCCCCAGCATTTT
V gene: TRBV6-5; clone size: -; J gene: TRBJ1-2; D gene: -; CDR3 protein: CASRLAVAYGYTF; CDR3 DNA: TGTGCCAGCAGGCTTGCCGTGGCCTATGGCTACACCTTC
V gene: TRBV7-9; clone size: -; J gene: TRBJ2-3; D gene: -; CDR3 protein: CASSPSGPLYLTQYF; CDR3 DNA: TGTGCCAGCAGCCCGAGCGGGCCTCTTTATCTTACGCAGTATTTT
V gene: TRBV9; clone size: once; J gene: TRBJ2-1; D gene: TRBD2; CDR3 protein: CASSEGLAAYNEQFF; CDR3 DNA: TGTGCCAGCAGCGAGGGACTAGCGGCTTACAATGAGCAGTTCTTC
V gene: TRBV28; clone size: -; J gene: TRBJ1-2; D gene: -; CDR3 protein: CASSFTGYGYTF; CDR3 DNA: TGTGCCAGCAGTTTCACGGGGTATGGCTACACCTTC
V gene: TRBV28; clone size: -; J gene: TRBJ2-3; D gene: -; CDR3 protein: CATQEGQTIDTQYF; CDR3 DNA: TGTGCCACCCAGGAGGGACAGACTATAGATACGCAGTATTTT
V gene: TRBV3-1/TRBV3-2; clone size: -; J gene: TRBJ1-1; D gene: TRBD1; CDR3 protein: CASSPGTGGRNTEAFF; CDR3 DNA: TGTGCCAGCAGCCCCGGAACAGGGGGGAGGAACACTGAAGCTTTCTTT
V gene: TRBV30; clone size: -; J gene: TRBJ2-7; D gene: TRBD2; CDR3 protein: CAVDRTSGTGEQYF; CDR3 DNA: TGTGCCGTGGACCGGACTAGCGGGACGGGGGAGCAGTACTTC
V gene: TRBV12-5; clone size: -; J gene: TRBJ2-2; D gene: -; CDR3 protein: CASGTSVGAGELFF; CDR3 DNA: TGTGCTAGTGGTACCTCGGTGGGCGCCGGGGAGCTGTTTTTT
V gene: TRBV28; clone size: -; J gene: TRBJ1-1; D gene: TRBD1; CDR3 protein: CASSLGTAQLMNTEAFF; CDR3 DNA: TGTGCCAGCAGTTTAGGGACAGCCCAACTTATGAACACTGAAGCTTTCTTT
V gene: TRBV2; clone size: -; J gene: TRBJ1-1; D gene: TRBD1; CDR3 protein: CASSATGGTEAFF; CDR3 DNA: TGTGCCAGCAGCGCAACAGGGGGGACTGAAGCTTTCTTT
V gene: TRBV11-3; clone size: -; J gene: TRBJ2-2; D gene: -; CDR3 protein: CASSLVSSRTGELFF; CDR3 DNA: TGTGCCAGCAGCTTAGTCTCCTCTAGAACCGGGGAGCTGTTTTTT
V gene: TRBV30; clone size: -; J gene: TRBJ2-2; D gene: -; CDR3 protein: CAWSTAGSNTGELFF; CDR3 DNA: TGTGCCTGGAGTACTGCGGGGTCGAACACCGGGGAGCTGTTTTTT
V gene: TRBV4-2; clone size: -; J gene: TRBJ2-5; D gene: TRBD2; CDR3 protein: CASSQELLGGETQYF; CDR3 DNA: TGTGCCAGCAGCCAAGAGTTATTGGGGGGGGAGACCCAGTACTTC
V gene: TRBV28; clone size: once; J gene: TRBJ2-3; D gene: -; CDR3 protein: CASTQEPDTQYF; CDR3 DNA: TGTGCCAGCACCCAAGAGCCAGATACGCAGTATTTT
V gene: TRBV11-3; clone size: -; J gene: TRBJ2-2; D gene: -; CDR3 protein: CASSLDLGAPDTGELFF; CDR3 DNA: TGTGCCAGCAGCTTAGATCTGGGGGCGCCCGACACCGGGGAGCTGTTTTTT
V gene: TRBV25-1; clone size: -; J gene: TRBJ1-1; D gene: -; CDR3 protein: CATIEPGGGTTEAFF; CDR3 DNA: TGTGCCACCATAGAACCGGGGGGGGGAACCACTGAAGCTTTCTTT
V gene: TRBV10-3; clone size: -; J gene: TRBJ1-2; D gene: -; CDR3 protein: CAINRASGYGYTF; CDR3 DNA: TGTGCCATCAACAGGGCGAGCGGCTATGGCTACACCTTC
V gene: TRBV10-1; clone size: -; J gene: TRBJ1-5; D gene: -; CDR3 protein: CASIRTGEDDQPQHF; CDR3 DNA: TGCGCCAGCATTCGGACGGGGGAGGACGATCAGCCCCAGCATTTT
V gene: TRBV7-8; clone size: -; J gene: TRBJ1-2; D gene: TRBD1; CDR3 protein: CASSYGQGAIGYTF; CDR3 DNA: TGTGCCAGCAGCTACGGACAGGGGGCGATCGGCTACACCTTC
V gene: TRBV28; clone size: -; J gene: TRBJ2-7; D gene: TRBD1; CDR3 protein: CASRGPGTATYEQYF; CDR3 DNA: TGTGCCAGCAGGGGGCCCGGGACAGCGACCTACGAGCAGTACTTC
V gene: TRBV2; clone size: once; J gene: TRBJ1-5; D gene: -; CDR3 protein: CASSSVRASNQPQHF; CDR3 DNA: TGTGCCAGCAGCTCCGTCAGGGCTAGCAATCAGCCCCAGCATTTT
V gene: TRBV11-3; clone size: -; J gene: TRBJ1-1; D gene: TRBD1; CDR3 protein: CASSLPGGGVSPEAFF; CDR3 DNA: TGTGCCAGCAGCTTACCAGGGGGCGGTGTCAGTCCTGAAGCTTTCTTT
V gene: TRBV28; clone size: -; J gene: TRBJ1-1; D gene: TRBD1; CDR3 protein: CASSRGTGVNTEAFF; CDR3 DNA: TGTGCCAGCAGTCGCGGGACAGGGGTGAACACTGAAGCTTTCTTT
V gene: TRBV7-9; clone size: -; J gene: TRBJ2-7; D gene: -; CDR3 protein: CASSYSSGASYEQYF; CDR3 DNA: TGTGCCAGCAGTTACAGTAGCGGAGCCTCCTACGAGCAGTACTTC
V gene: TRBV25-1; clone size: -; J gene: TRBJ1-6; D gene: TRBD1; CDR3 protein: CASSGTGDTSPLHF; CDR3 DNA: TGTGCCAGCAGTGGGACAGGGGATACTTCACCCCTCCACTTT
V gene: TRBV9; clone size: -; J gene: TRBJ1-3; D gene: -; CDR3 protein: CASSVAVSGNTIYF; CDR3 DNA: TGTGCCAGCAGCGTGGCCGTGTCTGGAAACACCATATATTTT
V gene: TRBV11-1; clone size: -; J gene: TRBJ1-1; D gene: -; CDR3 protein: CASSLGQTAMNTEAFF; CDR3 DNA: TGTGCCAGCAGCTTAGGGCAGACTGCTATGAACACTGAAGCTTTCTTT
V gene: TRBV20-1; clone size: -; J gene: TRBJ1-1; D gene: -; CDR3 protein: CSAPYGRGAFF; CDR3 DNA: TGCAGTGCTCCTTATGGGAGGGGAGCTTTCTTT
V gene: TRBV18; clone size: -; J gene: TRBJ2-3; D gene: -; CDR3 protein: CASSPLAGQTTDTQYF; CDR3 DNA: TGTGCCAGCTCACCATTGGCCGGACAAACCACAGATACGCAGTATTTT